The next 21 T cell receptor beta chains were all read from a single sample in a study of T cell responses to AZD1222 COVID-19 vaccine. The protocol was immunoSEQ multiplex PCR, while the TCRdb copy is restricted to in-frame clones and leaves out a portion. Among nearly 110,000 clones, 85% to 90% were seen once, and the ten largest hold less than 6%. This specimen was peripheral blood, taken on day 0 of AZD1222 vaccination. Receptors were obtained from an adult in good health.

The J gene is TRBJ1-2, the V gene TRBV28, with a possible D match to TRBD1 (5 bases). This CDR3 comprises 12 residues. V was shortened by 3 bases and J by 5 bases, with 7 bases between the two germline ends. Per the germline V gene, CDR1 is MDHEN and CDR2 is SYDVKM. The CDR3 nucleotides are TGTGCCAGCAGTTTTCAGGGTTATGGCTACACCTTC. Translated: CASSFQGYGYTF.

The rearrangement uses TRBV18 and TRBJ1-2; 7 nucleotides agree with TRBD1. Germline assignment: CDR1 KGHSH and CDR2 LQKENI. Trimming took 0 bases from V and 6 from J; bases not matched to a gene: 10. This CDR3 comprises 16 residues. Here the CDR3 reads CASSPPSTGLENGYTF. The CDR3 DNA is TGTGCCAGCTCACCACCATCGACAGGGCTAGAGAATGGCTACACCTTC.

DNA for the CDR3: TGTGCCAGCAGTTCTATAGCTAACACTGAAGCTTTCTTT. It translates to CASSSIANTEAFF. The chain uses TRBV6-5 and TRBJ1-1; D is ambiguous. The germline CDR1 and CDR2 sequences are MNHEY and SVGAGI. Trimming shortened V by 4 bases and J by 2 bases, and 8 bases separated the two germline ends. This CDR3 is 13 amino acids long.

This clone occurred once. The chain employs TRBV7-6 and TRBJ2-3; a weak D match, TRBD1 (6 bases). This CDR3 is 16 amino acids long. Trimming took off 2 bases at V and 2 bases at J, with 14 bases between the two ends. The germline gives CDR1 SGHVS, CDR2 FNYEAQ. The CDR3 sequence: CASSLSPGHYTDTQYF. The CDR3 DNA sequence: TGTGCCAGCAGCTTAAGTCCGGGACATTACACAGATACGCAGTATTTT.

The chain recombines TRBV28 with TRBJ2-1, with unresolved D. Trimming cost V 7 bases and J 4 bases, with 17 bases left between them. Germline CDR1 MDHEN, CDR2 SYDVKM. CDR3 size: 15 residues. CDR3 sequence reads: CASKPPSLMYNEQFF. The CDR3 region has the DNA TGTGCCAGCAAGCCCCCCTCCCTTATGTACAATGAGCAGTTCTTC.

This sequence joins TRBV7-3 and TRBJ2-3; D not resolved. The germline gives CDR1 SGHTA, CDR2 FQGTGA. V shed 6 bases and J shed 5 bases, with 12 bases lying between them. The CDR3 is made up of 13 amino acids. Here the CDR3 DNA reads TGTGCCAGCAGTACCTACGGTAGAGATACGCAGTATTTT. Amino acids: CASSTYGRDTQYF. Looking up the rest from reference TRBV7-3 and TRBJ2-3 gives the full variable domain: GAGVSQTPSNKVTEKGKYVELRCDPISGHTALYWYRQSLGQGPEFLIYFQGTGAADDSGLPNDRFFAVRPEGSVSTLKIQRTERGDSAVYLCASSTYGRDTQYFGPGTRLTVL.

V gene TRBV10-3 combines with J gene TRBJ2-1; 7 nucleotides align to TRBD2. The CDR3 spans 15 residues. Germline CDR1 and CDR2: ENHRY and SYGVKD. After removal of 4 bases from V and 3 bases from J, the junction contained 6 bases not matched to a gene. The CDR3 loop is CAISGEAGDYNEQFF. The CDR3 DNA sequence: TGTGCCATCAGTGGAGAGGCGGGAGACTACAATGAGCAGTTCTTC.

V gene TRBV9 combines with J gene TRBJ2-7; 11 bases match TRBD2. This CDR3 region has 15 residues. Per the germline V gene, CDR1 is SGDLS and CDR2 is YYNGEE. After removal of 2 bases from V and 7 bases from J, the junction contained 8 bases not matched to a gene. As DNA, the CDR3 is TGTGCCAGCAGCGTGACCGGGCTAGCGGGAGGTGAGCAGTACTTC. Encoded protein: CASSVTGLAGGEQYF.

The rearrangement links TRBV6-2 or TRBV6-3 to TRBJ2-4; TRBD2 might be the D (7 bases). Looked up from germline, CDR1 is MNHEY and CDR2 is SVGEGT. V lost 0 bases, J lost 4 bases, and 13 bases lay in between. The CDR3 loop spans 16 amino acids. This CDR3 is CASSYSFGRGKNIQYF. The CDR3 DNA sequence: TGTGCCAGCAGTTACTCCTTTGGGAGGGGGAAAAACATTCAGTACTTC.

The rearrangement uses TRBV5-4 and TRBJ1-4; D perhaps matches TRBD1 (6 bases). Germline V gene sequence: CDR1 SGHNT, CDR2 YYREEE (reference sequence). This CDR3 region has 15 residues. Trimming stripped 4 bases from V and 0 bases from J, with 10 bases between. In nucleotides, the CDR3 is TGTGCCAGCAGCGGAGAGGGGGCAACTAATGAAAAACTGTTTTTT. The encoded protein is CASSGEGATNEKLFF.

The chain joins TRBV19 to TRBJ2-7; no clear D. The CDR3 loop spans 15 amino acids. V lost 1 base and J lost 7, with 17 bases in between. CDR1 is LNHDA, CDR2 SQIVND, per germline (reference sequence). The CDR3 nucleotides are TGTGCCAGTAGTATAGCGTTCAGAGGTTCGAGAGAGCAGTACTTC. It is translated as CASSIAFRGSREQYF.

The genes are TRBV9 and TRBJ1-2, with D possibly matching TRBD1 (5 bases). The CDR3 is made up of 14 amino acids. Germline assignment: CDR1 SGDLS and CDR2 YYNGEE. The germline V and J ends were trimmed by 3 bases and 4 bases, with 13 bases remaining between them. This CDR3 is CASSASWDAYGYTF. CDR3 DNA: TGTGCCAGCAGCGCCAGTTGGGACGCCTATGGCTACACCTTC.

The chain carries TRBV9 and TRBJ1-1; D gene ambiguous. The CDR3 is made up of 15 amino acids. Germline V gives CDR1 SGDLS, CDR2 YYNGEE. The ends were cut back, 1 base at V and 3 bases at J, with 13 bases in the middle. CDR3 amino acids: CASSVSPGLDTEAFF. In nucleotides, the CDR3 is TGTGCCAGCAGCGTATCGCCAGGCTTGGACACTGAAGCTTTCTTT.

This chain connects TRBV2 to TRBJ2-6; D may correspond to TRBD1 or TRBD2 (6 bases each). Per germline, CDR1 SNHLY and CDR2 FYNNEI. There are 15 residues in the CDR3. The ends were cut back, 8 bases at V and 0 bases at J, with 11 bases in the middle. CDR3 in DNA: TGTGCCAGCCGAGGGGGGCCCTCTGGGGCCAACGTCCTGACTTTC. Translated: CASRGGPSGANVLTF.

V usage is TRBV5-1 and J usage is TRBJ1-1; D remains ambiguous. The V gene's germline CDR1 is SGHRS and CDR2 YFSETQ. Trimming took off 6 bases at V and 5 bases at J, with 20 bases between the two ends. CDR3 length equals 15 residues. CDR3 DNA sequence: TGCGCCAGCAACCTGGTGGCTGGGCCTACAACTGAAGCTTTCTTT. This codes for CASNLVAGPTTEAFF.

V and J are TRBV7-9 and TRBJ1-5; D unclear. Germline V CDR1 and CDR2: SEHNR, FQNEAQ (reference sequence). Trimming took off 0 bases at V and 3 bases at J, with 9 bases between the two ends. There are 15 residues in the CDR3. The CDR3 loop is CASSLAGDPNQPQHF. The CDR3 nucleotides are TGTGCCAGCAGCTTAGCGGGCGACCCCAATCAGCCCCAGCATTTT.

In this sample, this clone turned up once. The genes are TRBV7-9 and TRBJ1-1, with D possibly being TRBD1 (6 bases). Germline-derived CDR1 and CDR2 are SEHNR and FQNEAQ (reference sequence). V gave up 0 bases and J gave up 3 bases, with 14 bases separating them. This CDR3 comprises 16 residues. Here the CDR3 DNA reads TGTGCCAGCAGCTTAGCGGGGGGCGGACAGTACACTGAAGCTTTCTTT. This encodes CASSLAGGGQYTEAFF.

The chain couples TRBV10-3 to TRBJ1-2; the D is unclear. The CDR3 runs to 13 residues. Germline assignment: CDR1 ENHRY and CDR2 SYGVKD. V was pared by 2 bases and J by 5 bases, with 9 bases between. Written as DNA, the CDR3 is TGTGCCATCAGTGAGGGCGAGACTTATGGCTACACCTTC. Encoded protein: CAISEGETYGYTF.

V usage is TRBV6-5 and J usage is TRBJ2-7; no definite D call. V was pared by 5 bases and J by 1 base, with 6 bases between. Germline CDR1 and CDR2: MNHEY and SVGAGI. The CDR3 is 12 amino acids. The CDR3, as DNA: TGTGCCAGCAGTCACGGGTCCTACGAGCAGTACTTC. This translates into CASSHGSYEQYF.

This sequence joins TRBV19 and TRBJ2-2; tentatively, D is TRBD1 or TRBD2 (5 bases each). The CDR3 has 16 amino acids. The germline gives CDR1 LNHDA, CDR2 SQIVND (reference sequence). Trimming removed 2 bases at V and 4 bases at J, with 14 bases between. This CDR3 reads CASSIRTGGSTGELFF. The CDR3 DNA reads as TGTGCCAGTAGTATAAGAACAGGTGGGAGCACCGGGGAGCTGTTTTTT. Full variable domain (remainder filled in from reference TRBV19 and TRBJ2-2): DGGITQSPKYLFRKEGQNVTLSCEQNLNHDAMYWYRQDPGQGLRLIYYSQIVNDFQKGDIAEGYSVSREKKESFPLTVTSAQKNPTAFYLCASSIRTGGSTGELFFGEGSRLTVL.

The rearrangement uses TRBV9 and TRBJ1-5; the D is unclear. This CDR3 has 15 residues. CDR1 SGDLS and CDR2 YYNGEE come from the germline V gene. Trimming removed 3 bases from V and 5 bases from J, with 15 bases in between. The CDR3 region has the DNA TGTGCCAGCAGCGGGGGTTCTGCCGGGGATCAGCCCCAGCATTTT. Translating it yields CASSGGSAGDQPQHF. Filled out from reference TRBV9 and TRBJ1-5, the complete variable domain reads DSGVTQTPKHLITATGQRVTLRCSPRSGDLSVYWYQQSLDQGLQFLIQYYNGEERAKGNILERFSAQQFPDLHSELNLSSLELGDSALYFCASSGGSAGDQPQHFGDGTRLSIL.